The 12 T cell receptor beta chains below were found in one sample sequenced in a study of blood T cell repertoires in COVID-19. The table came from immunoSEQ multiplex PCR; TCRdb's copy has only in-frame clones and leaves some out. The sample gives about 220,000 clones, 88% of which show up once; around 2.6% is in the top ten. The sample taken for sequencing was PBMCs or T cells enriched from blood (not recorded which). These receptors were taken from a woman younger than 45 who had recovered from COVID-19.

The chain combines TRBV15 with TRBJ1-2, with 10 bases fitting TRBD1. The length of the CDR3 is 18 residues. Trimming took 1 base from V and 5 from J; bases not matched to a gene: 13. The V gene's germline CDR1 is LNHNV and CDR2 YYDKDF (reference sequence). CDR3 nucleotide sequence: TGTGCCACCAGCAGAGTTTGGGACAGGGGTAATCTTAGATATGGCTACACCTTC. Residues: CATSRVWDRGNLRYGYTF.

V and J are TRBV3-1 (or the pseudogene TRBV3-2) and TRBJ2-1, with TRBD2 identical over 10 bases. This CDR3 spans 15 amino acids. V trimming: 1 base; J trimming: 8 bases; junction bases outside the gene matches: 5. Germline CDR1 reads LGHDT; CDR2 reads YNNKEL (reference sequence). The CDR3 DNA is TGTGCCAGCAGCCAAGTACTAGCGGGGCGGGATGAGCAGTTCTTC. Its protein product is CASSQVLAGRDEQFF.

The genes are TRBV10-3 and TRBJ1-1; unclear D gene. With 6 bases removed from V and 0 bases from J, the gap between germline ends came to 8 bases. The CDR3 spans 13 residues. The germline gives CDR1 ENHRY, CDR2 SYGVKD. CDR3 sequence reads: CAIRVTVNTEAFF. The CDR3 DNA reads TGTGCCATCAGGGTTACGGTGAACACTGAAGCTTTCTTT.

Only one count was recorded for this clone. This chain connects TRBV3-1 (or the pseudogene TRBV3-2) to TRBJ2-5, with D possibly TRBD1 on 5 matching bases. Trimming cost V 0 bases and J 2 bases, with 13 bases left between them. Germline CDR1 and CDR2: LGHDT and YNNKEL (reference sequence). The CDR3 is made up of 16 amino acids. The CDR3 protein is CASSQEVRNRQETQYF. CDR3 sequence (DNA): TGTGCCAGCAGCCAAGAAGTCAGAAACAGGCAAGAGACCCAGTACTTC.

The chain carries TRBV7-2 and TRBJ2-7; 10 bases align to TRBD1. Trimming took 5 bases from V and 2 from J; bases not matched to a gene: 3. The CDR3 totals 14 residues. From germline, CDR1 is SGHTA and CDR2 FQGNSA. For the CDR3, the DNA is TGTGCCAGCAGCGAAGGGACAGGGGCCTACGAGCAGTACTTC. Encoded protein: CASSEGTGAYEQYF.

This clone has a handful of counts. The gene calls are TRBV7-2 and TRBJ1-1; D perhaps matches TRBD1 (6 bases). Trimming shortened V by 3 bases and J by 2 bases, and 13 bases separated the two germline ends. The CDR3 has 15 amino acids. Germline values: CDR1 SGHTA, CDR2 FQGNSA. In DNA form, the CDR3 reads TGTGCCAGCAGCTTTACAGGACAGTTCAACACTGAAGCTTTCTTT. Its translation is CASSFTGQFNTEAFF. Full variable domain (remainder filled in from reference TRBV7-2 and TRBJ1-1): GAGVSQSPSNKVTEKGKDVELRCDPISGHTALYWYRQSLGQGLEFLIYFQGNSAPDKSGLPSDRFSAERTGGSVSTLTIQRTQQEDSAVYLCASSFTGQFNTEAFFGQGTRLTVV.

The J gene is TRBJ1-2, the V gene TRBV9; D gene unclear. The CDR3 totals 13 residues. Germline values: CDR1 SGDLS, CDR2 YYNGEE. The V gene lost 2 bases and the J gene lost 6 bases, with 11 bases spanning the gap. The CDR3 region is CASSVGGVDGYTF. In nucleotides, the CDR3 is TGTGCCAGCAGCGTTGGCGGGGTCGATGGCTACACCTTC.

The chain joins TRBV21-1 to TRBJ1-2; TRBD1, the table's D call, was not compared with the DNA. TRBV21-1 is reported as a pseudogene. The CDR3 length is 15 residues. CDR3 protein: CASSPRTGRIYGYTF. In nucleotides, the CDR3 is TGTGCCAGCAGCCCCCGGACAGGGCGAATCTATGGCTACACCTTC.

The V call is TRBV5-1, the J call TRBJ2-3; 7 bases fit TRBD1. V was clipped by 5 bases and J by 1 base; unmatched bases: 7. CDR3 length: 15 residues. The germline gives CDR1 SGHRS, CDR2 YFSETQ. The CDR3 region has the DNA TGCGCCAGCAGGGTCTGGGGACAGCGCACAGATACGCAGTATTTT. Protein: CASRVWGQRTDTQYF.

In its sample, this clone was seen once. This chain connects TRBV27 to TRBJ1-1, with 7 bases that match TRBD1. Germline V gene data show CDR1 as MNHEY and CDR2 as SMNVEV (reference sequence). The CDR3 covers 13 residues. Trimming removed 5 bases from V and 5 bases from J; junction bases left unmatched: 5. In DNA, the CDR3 is TGTGCCAGCAGTAACACAGGGGAAACTGAAGCTTTCTTT. This codes for CASSNTGETEAFF.

V is TRBV11-2 and J is TRBJ2-1; D unclear. The CDR3 has 15 residues. Germline CDR1 reads SGHAT; CDR2 reads FQNNGV. V lost 1 base to trimming and J lost 2 bases, with 9 bases between them. CDR3: CASSLGAPTYNEQFF. The CDR3 DNA sequence: TGTGCCAGCAGCTTAGGAGCACCCACCTACAATGAGCAGTTCTTC.

This chain links TRBV12-3 or TRBV12-4 with TRBJ1-6; D is ambiguous. The CDR3 runs to 13 residues. Trimming took 8 bases from V and 3 from J, leaving 8 bases between them. The CDR3 DNA is TGTGCCAGCCAGGTTCTCTATAATTCACCCCTCCACTTT. Amino acids: CASQVLYNSPLHF.